This TCR beta chain emerged from a study of cytomegalovirus exposure and HLA in healthy donors. Whole-study results and caveats: The authors excluded some V segments, including TRBV6-2 and TRBV6-3, as indistinguishable. Apart from CMV serostatus, no immune exposure information was available.

The V gene's germline CDR1 is SGHTS and CDR2 YDEGEE. CDR3 length: 14 residues. The PCR ran on 60 Vbeta and 13 Jbeta primers. TCRdb's copy holds only in-frame clones and misses some; the assay was immunoSEQ multiplex PCR. The sample has over 150,000 clones, 74% seen once. This clone has a handful of counts. What it binds is not known. One end of the junction varies from germline; a read error may be responsible. The chain is built from TRBV5-8 and TRBJ1-2; D unresolved. The TCR sequence derives from a man in his thirties or forties in good health and CMV-seronegative. Material for sequencing was PBMCs. The CDR3 nucleotides are TGTGCCAGCAGCTTCCGGGAGGCATTCTATGGCTACCCCTTC. This sequence encodes CASSFREAFYGYPF.